A single sample is the source of the 25 T cell receptor beta chains below, sequenced in a study of Graves' ophthalmopathy and Graves' hyperthyroidism (dated by TCRdb to the late 2010s). Instrument on record: Illumina HiSeq 2000. For repertoire sequencing, the TCR beta CDR3 regions were amplified from RNA transcripts. The first round of RT-PCR was done with HTBI primers and the Qiagen OneStep RT-PCR kit, and was followed by a second round of multiplex PCR, then size selection and purification. TCRdb reprocessing: public reads trimmed at Q25 with fastp, clones called with MiXCR, in-frame beta chains kept. CDR3 protein sequences are deduplicated, and each keeps its most common genes and DNA. Counted in this sample were around 1.1 million distinct CDR3 sequences; roughly two fifths of them appeared once. Jointly, the top ten make up 11% of the sample. Sequencing was performed on peripheral blood or thyroid tissue (not recorded which). These receptors were obtained from an adult man with Graves' hyperthyroidism.

V gene TRBV24-1 combines with J gene TRBJ2-3; D is possibly TRBD2 (6 bases). The V gene's germline CDR1 is KGHDR and CDR2 SFDVKD. V lost 4 bases and J lost 5, with 9 bases in between. The length of the CDR3 is 13 residues. The CDR3 coding sequence is TGTGCCACCAGTGACGGGGGAGGAGATACGCAGTATTTT. Translating gives CATSDGGGDTQYF.

At least ten counts were recorded for this clonotype. The chain employs TRBV20-1 and TRBJ2-7; D ambiguous. CDR1 and CDR2 (germline): DFQATT, SNEGSKA (reference sequence). The ends were cut back, 3 bases at V and 3 bases at J, with 12 bases in the middle. The CDR3 has 13 residues. CDR3 loop: CSARLQGHYEQYF. As DNA, the CDR3 is TGCAGTGCTAGGCTCCAAGGCCACTACGAGCAGTACTTC.

The chain recombines TRBV7-8 with TRBJ1-5, with TRBD1 identical over 10 bases. The CDR3 contains 18 residues. V shed 1 base, J shed 9 bases, and the junction held 15 bases outside the gene matches. Germline V gene lookup returns CDR1 SGHVS and CDR2 FQNEAQ. CDR3 amino acids: CASSLVSQGQGPGWPQHF. The DNA for the CDR3 is TGTGCCAGCAGCTTAGTATCCCAGGGACAGGGGCCTGGATGGCCCCAGCATTTT. Combining the CDR3 with reference TRBV7-8 and TRBJ1-5 gives the whole variable domain GAGVSQSPRYKVAKRGQDVALRCDPISGHVSLFWYQQALGQGPEFLTYFQNEAQLDKSGLPSDRFFAERPEGSVSTLKIQRTQQEDSAVYLCASSLVSQGQGPGWPQHFGDGTRLSIL.

This clonotype showed up just a few times. A much larger clonotype is one base distant, so this may be a read error. This chain's CDR3 is CASGIAGAYEQYF. In DNA, the CDR3 is TGTGCCAGCGGTATAGCGGGAGCCTACGAGCAGTACTTC. V usage is TRBV6-2 or TRBV6-3 and J usage is TRBJ2-7; 9 nucleotides match TRBD2. The CDR3 is made up of 13 amino acids. J lost 2 bases, V lost 8 bases, and 4 bases had no gene match. Per the germline V gene, CDR1 is MNHEY and CDR2 is SVGEGT.

Concerning this clonotype itself: A much larger clone sits a single nucleotide away, making a read error possible. This chain uses TRBV2 with TRBJ1-5; TRBD1 might be the D (6 bases). Germline V gene data show CDR1 as SNHLY and CDR2 as FYNNEI. The CDR3 spans 16 residues. V gave up 3 bases and J gave up 0 bases, with 12 bases separating them. The DNA of the CDR3 is TGTGCCAGCAGTGATTCAAGCAGGGGTAGCAATCAGCCCCAGCATTTT. Translating it yields CASSDSSRGSNQPQHF.

This clonotype was found a few times. The chain recombines TRBV9 with TRBJ1-6; D not certain. Trimming cost V 2 bases and J 4 bases, with 10 bases left between them. This CDR3 contains 15 residues. The germline gives CDR1 SGDLS, CDR2 YYNGEE. CDR3 sequence (DNA): TGTGCCAGCAGCGTTGCGGATTTATATAATTCACCCCTCCACTTT. It translates to CASSVADLYNSPLHF.

The chain links TRBV18 to TRBJ2-7; 11 bases align to TRBD2. Germline trimming cut 2 bases from V and 1 base from J; bases unmatched to any gene: 4. The V gene's germline CDR1 is KGHSH and CDR2 LQKENI. This CDR3 is built from 16 residues. CDR3 protein: CASSPETSGASYEQYF. DNA for the CDR3: TGTGCCAGCTCACCAGAGACTAGCGGGGCGTCCTACGAGCAGTACTTC.

This clonotype was observed at least ten times. This chain links TRBV10-3 with TRBJ2-5; the D gene could be TRBD1 or TRBD2 (6 bases each). The CDR3 consists of 15 residues. The V gene's germline CDR1 is ENHRY and CDR2 SYGVKD. V was trimmed by 3 bases and J by 5 bases, leaving 16 bases between them. The CDR3 loop is CAISDSRGAGETQYF. As DNA, the CDR3 is TGTGCCATCAGTGATTCTAGGGGGGCTGGGGAGACCCAGTACTTC.

For this clonotype: This may come from a read error, since a much larger clone is one base off. The chain links TRBV7-9 to TRBJ1-5; D call uncertain. The germline gives CDR1 SEHNR, CDR2 FQNEAQ (reference sequence). The CDR3 spans 14 residues. Between the trimmed V and J ends, which lost 0 bases and 0 bases, there was a span of 3 bases. The CDR3, as DNA: TGTGCCAGCAGCTTAGCAACTAGCAATCAGCCCCAGCATTTT. This gives the protein CASSLATSNQPQHF.

V is TRBV10-3 and J is TRBJ2-2, with D unresolved. Trimming left V 11 bases short and J 7 bases short, with 11 bases between. Germline V gives CDR1 ENHRY, CDR2 SYGVKD. The CDR3 covers 11 residues. DNA for the CDR3: TGTGCCTCAACGCCTAGCGGGGAGCTGTTTTTT. It yields the protein CASTPSGELFF.

The chain has TRBV19 and TRBJ1-5; perhaps TRBD1 as D (5 bases). Between the trimmed V and J ends, which lost 6 bases and 3 bases, there was a span of 12 bases. CDR1 LNHDA and CDR2 SQIVND come from the germline V gene (reference sequence). The CDR3 is 14 amino acids. The CDR3 sequence is CASRFLGDNQPQHF. CDR3 bases: TGTGCCAGTAGATTTTTGGGGGACAATCAGCCCCAGCATTTT.

CDR3 nucleotides: TGTGCCACCAGCAGAGCGGCAGGGGACGGGTCGACCCAGTACTTC. It yields the protein CATSRAAGDGSTQYF. The genes are TRBV15 and TRBJ2-5; D is perhaps TRBD1 (6 bases). V dropped 1 base and J dropped 7 bases, with 16 bases sitting between them. This CDR3 has 15 residues. Germline CDR1 LNHNV, CDR2 YYDKDF (reference sequence).

The chain is built from TRBV28 and TRBJ1-1; D gene uncertain. V was cut by 6 bases and J by 4 bases, with 9 bases left in between. In germline, CDR1 is MDHEN, CDR2 SYDVKM. The CDR3 sequence is 12 residues long. CDR3 in DNA: TGTGCCAGCAGCACGTTGGCCACTGAAGCTTTCTTT. Translation gives CASSTLATEAFF.

In this sample, this clonotype turned up many times. The rearrangement joins TRBV20-1 to TRBJ2-5; 8 bases fit TRBD2. The CDR3 is 14 amino acids. Germline V gene lookup returns CDR1 DFQATT and CDR2 SNEGSKA (reference sequence). Trimming at V came to 5 bases and at J to 4 bases, leaving 9 bases not matched to a gene. DNA of the CDR3: TGCAGTGCTGACGGACTAGCAGAGGGAGAGACCCAGTACTTC. Translation gives CSADGLAEGETQYF.

A few counts support this clonotype. The J gene is TRBJ1-6, the V gene TRBV20-1, with 8 bases matching TRBD1. With V trimmed by 0 bases and J by 5 bases, 9 bases remained unmatched. Looked up from germline, CDR1 is DFQATT and CDR2 is SNEGSKA (reference sequence). CDR3 size: 17 residues. CDR3: CSARDIFSTGDNSPLHF. As DNA, the CDR3 is TGCAGTGCTAGAGATATATTCTCGACAGGGGATAATTCACCCCTCCACTTT.

This clonotype turned up a few times. The genes are TRBV16 and TRBJ1-1, with D perhaps matching TRBD1 (5 bases). CDR3 length: 17 residues. Trimming removed 0 bases at V and 0 bases at J, with 14 bases between. Looked up from germline, CDR1 is KGHSY and CDR2 is FQNENV. The CDR3 protein is CASSQSGRGELNTEAFF. The CDR3 nucleotides are TGTGCCAGCAGCCAATCTGGGAGGGGAGAATTGAACACTGAAGCTTTCTTT.

This clonotype turned up a few times. This chain links TRBV6-6 with TRBJ2-7; possibly TRBD1 or TRBD2 for D (5 bases each). CDR1 and CDR2 from the germline V gene are MNHNY and SVGAGI (reference sequence). Trimming stripped 5 bases from V and 7 bases from J, with 12 bases between. This CDR3 has 12 amino acids. DNA of the CDR3: TGTGCCAGCAGTACCGGGGCCTGGGAGCAGTACTTC. It codes for CASSTGAWEQYF.

This clonotype was recorded once. The rearrangement joins TRBV10-2 to TRBJ1-2; 7 bases agree with TRBD1. This CDR3 comprises 15 residues. Trimming at V came to 2 bases and at J to 7 bases, leaving 10 bases not matched to a gene. Germline V gives CDR1 WSHSY, CDR2 SAAADI. For the CDR3, the DNA is TGCGCCAGCAGTGAGCCGGACAGGCCATTGCTTGGCTACACCTTC. Translating it yields CASSEPDRPLLGYTF.

V is TRBV20-1 and J is TRBJ2-7; TRBD2 matches at 8 bases. The V segment lost 4 bases and the J segment 1 base; nucleotides outside the gene matches: 15. This CDR3 has 17 amino acids. Germline-derived CDR1 and CDR2 are DFQATT and SNEGSKA (reference sequence). CDR3 in amino acids: CSAIRDKKAGVSYEQYF. CDR3 coding DNA: TGCAGTGCTATCCGGGACAAAAAAGCGGGAGTGTCCTACGAGCAGTACTTC.

Of note for this clonotype: The junction differs from germline at one of its ends, possibly a read error. The CDR3 DNA reads as TGCGCCAGCAGCTTGGAGGGCAGGGGGAAAGAAAAACTGCTTTTT. Amino acid sequence: CASSLEGRGKEKLLF. V and J are TRBV5-1 and TRBJ1-4; 7 nucleotides agree with TRBD1. Germline V gives CDR1 SGHRS, CDR2 YFSETQ. The CDR3 is 15 residues long.

This chain connects TRBV15 to TRBJ2-6; D remains ambiguous. Germline V CDR1 and CDR2: LNHNV, YYDKDF (reference sequence). The CDR3 contains 15 residues. V dropped 3 bases and J dropped 1 base, with 7 bases sitting between them. CDR3 sequence: CATSSRDSGANVLTF. The CDR3 nucleotides read TGTGCCACCAGCAGTAGGGATTCTGGGGCCAACGTCCTGACTTTC.

This clonotype was counted at least ten times. The chain joins TRBV20-1 to TRBJ1-5; no clear D gene. There are 12 residues in the CDR3. In germline, CDR1 is DFQATT, CDR2 SNEGSKA (reference sequence). V was clipped by 6 bases and J by 2 bases, with 8 bases between them. CDR3 coding DNA: TGCAGTGCCCACGCGGGCAATCAGCCCCAGCATTTT. Its protein is CSAHAGNQPQHF.

V usage is TRBV15 and J usage is TRBJ1-6; D gene unclear. Germline values: CDR1 LNHNV, CDR2 YYDKDF (reference sequence). Trimming left V 10 bases short and J 13 bases short, with 17 bases between. The CDR3 consists of 12 residues. Here the CDR3 DNA reads TGTGCCAGCCGTTTGCCCCCCGGCCCCCTCCACTTT. Translating gives CASRLPPGPLHF.

This clonotype occurred once. A single base separates this from a much larger clone, so it may be a read error. V is TRBV9 and J is TRBJ2-7; no reliable D call. The CDR3 covers 14 residues. Germline V lookup: CDR1 SGDLS, CDR2 YYNGEE. This CDR3 is CASSVGGEVYERYF. In nucleotides, the CDR3 is TGTGCCAGCAGCGTAGGTGGCGAGGTCTACGAGCGGTACTTC.

Turning to this clonotype: Compared with germline, one end of the junction differs, possibly owing to a read error. The rearrangement links TRBV10-3 to TRBJ2-7; the D gene is possibly TRBD2 (5 bases). Germline lookup yields CDR1 ENHRY and CDR2 SYGVKD. The CDR3 length is 16 residues. The CDR3 here is CASSLDQSGFTYEQYF. The DNA of the CDR3 is TGTGCCAGCAGTCTTGACCAGAGCGGCTTTACCTACGAGCAGTACTTC.